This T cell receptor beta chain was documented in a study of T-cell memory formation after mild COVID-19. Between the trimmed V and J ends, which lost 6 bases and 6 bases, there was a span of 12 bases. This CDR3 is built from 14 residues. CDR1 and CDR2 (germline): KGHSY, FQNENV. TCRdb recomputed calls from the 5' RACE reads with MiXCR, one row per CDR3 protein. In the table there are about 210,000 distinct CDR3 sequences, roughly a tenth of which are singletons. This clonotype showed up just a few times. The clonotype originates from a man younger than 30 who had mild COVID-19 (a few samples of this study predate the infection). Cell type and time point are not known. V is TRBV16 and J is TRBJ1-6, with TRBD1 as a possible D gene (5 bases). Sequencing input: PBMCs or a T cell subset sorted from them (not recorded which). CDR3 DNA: TGTGCCAGCAGAGGGACGGGCCCTAATTCACCCCTCCACTTT. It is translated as CASRGTGPNSPLHF.